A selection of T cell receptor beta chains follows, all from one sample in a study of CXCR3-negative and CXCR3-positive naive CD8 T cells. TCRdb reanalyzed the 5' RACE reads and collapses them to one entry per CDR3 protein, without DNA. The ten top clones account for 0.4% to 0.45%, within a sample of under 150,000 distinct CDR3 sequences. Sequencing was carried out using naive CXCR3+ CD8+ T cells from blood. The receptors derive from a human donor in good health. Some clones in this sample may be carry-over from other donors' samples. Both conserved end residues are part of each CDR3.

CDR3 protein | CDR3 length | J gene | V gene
CASSQVGGPGYTF | 13 | TRBJ1-2 | TRBV3-1
CASSPRGQGAFEAFF | 15 | TRBJ1-1 | TRBV3-1
CASSPGTGGGRRETQYF | 17 | TRBJ2-5 | TRBV7-9
CSARGDTYEQYF | 12 | TRBJ2-7 | TRBV20-1
CASSVPPRVTQETQYF | 16 | TRBJ2-5 | TRBV5-1
CASSQRQVYTYEQYF | 15 | TRBJ2-7 | TRBV14
CASSSPGQGLYEQYF | 15 | TRBJ2-7 | TRBV7-6
CASSLFAAYYGYTF | 14 | TRBJ1-2 | TRBV12-3/TRBV12-4
CATSRDWGGWGNTEAFF | 17 | TRBJ1-1 | TRBV15
CASSPKGTGPNNEQFF | 16 | TRBJ2-1 | TRBV27
CSANGRDSAGPRPRYEQYF | 19 | TRBJ2-7 | TRBV20-1
CAWRRWAEAFF | 11 | TRBJ1-1 | TRBV30
CASSFVGGTLYEQYF | 15 | TRBJ2-7 | TRBV5-6
CASSPTTGGSYNEQFF | 16 | TRBJ2-1 | TRBV4-3
CASSLGGGENEQFF | 14 | TRBJ2-1 | TRBV13
CASSSGLAGGWSNEQFF | 17 | TRBJ2-1 | TRBV19
CASSYRLAGGGEQFF | 15 | TRBJ2-1 | TRBV6-5
CASSMGASYNEQFF | 14 | TRBJ2-1 | TRBV19
CSAKSPRLAGGNTNTGELFF | 20 | TRBJ2-2 | TRBV20-1
CASSYSKGGSHYGYTF | 16 | TRBJ1-2 | TRBV6-5
CASSTGLAGVGETQYF | 16 | TRBJ2-5 | TRBV5-6
CASSQLGQGANYGYTF | 16 | TRBJ1-2 | TRBV23-1
CASSPYPFKGQGGNEQFF | 18 | TRBJ2-1 | TRBV6-5
CASSQVGGTGELFF | 14 | TRBJ2-2 | TRBV14
CASSWGIRVNEQFF | 14 | TRBJ2-1 | TRBV28
CASSLLSGLAGQETQYF | 17 | TRBJ2-5 | TRBV7-2
CASSSRTVNTDTQYF | 15 | TRBJ2-3 | TRBV13
CASSSLRAGGYNEQFF | 16 | TRBJ2-1 | TRBV6-6
CASSLQTAADLGQYF | 15 | TRBJ2-5 | TRBV5-1
CASNPGDEGFQETQYF | 16 | TRBJ2-5 | TRBV12-3/TRBV12-4
CASSHAFSGANVLTF | 15 | TRBJ2-6 | TRBV4-3
CASSPFLGGGLNQPQHF | 17 | TRBJ1-5 | TRBV12-3/TRBV12-4
CASIPGQMNTGELFF | 15 | TRBJ2-2 | TRBV19
CASSLGSYGTDTQYF | 15 | TRBJ2-3 | TRBV13
CASSQEGMNTEAFF | 14 | TRBJ1-1 | TRBV14
CASSSDRVDSPLHF | 14 | TRBJ1-6 | TRBV9
CASSLNPTGRAEAFF | 15 | TRBJ1-1 | TRBV12-3/TRBV12-4
CASSLGPRGKHNSYEQYF | 18 | TRBJ2-7 | TRBV4-1
CASSLSGQYNEQFF | 14 | TRBJ2-1 | TRBV7-3
CASSVGQGAPYEQYF | 15 | TRBJ2-7 | TRBV9
CASSSRTGLLELFF | 14 | TRBJ2-2 | TRBV7-6
CSASPVEANTGELFF | 15 | TRBJ2-2 | TRBV20-1
CASSDRLAGEETQYF | 15 | TRBJ2-5 | TRBV28
CASSLGGTFQETQYF | 15 | TRBJ2-5 | TRBV13
CASTLIRAYEQYF | 13 | TRBJ2-7 | TRBV11-2
CASKEEASETQYF | 13 | TRBJ2-5 | TRBV5-1
CASSVEAHIAEAQYF | 15 | TRBJ2-5 | TRBV9
CASSLVSNTGELFF | 14 | TRBJ2-2 | TRBV7-8
CASSLRITSREADEQFF | 17 | TRBJ2-1 | TRBV9
CSAQGLSEAFF | 11 | TRBJ1-1 | TRBV20-1
CASSSRTGRNEQYF | 14 | TRBJ2-7 | TRBV28
CASSNFMPGSLSTDTQYF | 18 | TRBJ2-3 | TRBV12-3/TRBV12-4
CASSQEPGKETQYF | 14 | TRBJ2-5 | TRBV4-1